The rows below give T cell receptor beta chains drawn from one sample of a study of cytomegalovirus exposure and HLA in healthy donors. Clones were read by immunoSEQ multiplex PCR, and TCRdb kept only the in-frame ones, dropping some. The sample lists around 190,000 clones, 79% seen once, with about 1.6% in the top ten. Sequences were obtained from PBMCs. The source of these receptors is a woman aged 18-29 years in good health and CMV-seronegative. The CDR3 runs from the conserved cysteine through the conserved F or W. The D gene is left open where the match is weak. Some rows have no size entry. The others give once, few or many, or a class for an expanded clone.

NA TRBJ2-3 TRBV5-8 NA TGTGCCAGCAGCTTCGGACTTTTCACAGATACGCAGTATTTT CASSFGLFTDTQYF
NA TRBJ2-7 TRBV4-3 TRBD1 TGCGCCAGCAGCCAAGAGACGGGACAGAAAAACTACGAGCAGTACTTC CASSQETGQKNYEQYF
NA TRBJ1-1 TRBV6-5 NA TGTGCCAGCCAACAGGGGAACACTGAAGCTTTCTTT CASQQGNTEAFF
NA TRBJ1-5 TRBV4-1 TRBD1 TGCGCCAGCAGCCAAGGGACAGGGGGCCAGCCCCAGCATTTT CASSQGTGGQPQHF
NA TRBJ2-1 TRBV13 NA TGTGCCAGCAGCCTAGGACTCCGAGGGGAGCAGTTCTTC CASSLGLRGEQFF
NA TRBJ2-4 TRBV19 NA TGTGCCAGTAATGATAGGGGCGGCATTCAGTACTTC CASNDRGGIQYF
NA TRBJ1-1 TRBV9 NA TGTGCCAGCAGCCCGACCGACAGTCCCGGCACTGAAGCTTTCTTT CASSPTDSPGTEAFF
NA TRBJ2-1 TRBV11-2 TRBD1 TGTGCCAGCAGCTTAGTGGGACAGCGGATTGTTGAGCAGTTCTTC CASSLVGQRIVEQFF
NA TRBJ2-7 TRBV9 NA TGTGCCAGCAGCCCCCCGACAGGAACCTACGAGCAGTACTTC CASSPPTGTYEQYF
NA TRBJ1-6 TRBV6-5 NA TGTGCCAGCAGTTACTCGGGCTCACCCCTCCACTTT CASSYSGSPLHF
once TRBJ1-2 TRBV19 NA TGTGCCAGTAGTATAGATGCGGTGGGTCGGACTCCCAAAGCCTACTATGGCTACACCTTC CASSIDAVGRTPKAYYGYTF
NA TRBJ2-7 TRBV28 NA TGTGCCAGCAGTCCCGTCCTCTCCTACGAGCAGTACTTC CASSPVLSYEQYF
NA TRBJ1-1 TRBV23-1 TRBD1 TGCGCCAGCAGCCAGGGGGGAGGAACCATGAACACTGAAGCTTTCTTT CASSQGGGTMNTEAFF
NA TRBJ1-1 TRBV28 TRBD1 TGTGCCAGCAGTCCCAACAGGGGTTGGAACACTGAAGCTTTCTTT CASSPNRGWNTEAFF
once TRBJ2-5 TRBV28 TRBD1 TGTGCCAGCAGTTTGGCAGGGGGTGAGACCCAGTACTTC CASSLAGGETQYF
NA TRBJ2-5 TRBV29-1 TRBD2 TGCAGCGTTGAAGGGGGGCGGGAGGGCCAAGAGACCCAGTACTTC CSVEGGREGQETQYF
NA TRBJ2-3 TRBV25-1 TRBD2 TGTGCCAGCAGTGACTATAGCGGGGAGAGCACAGATACGCAGTATTTT CASSDYSGESTDTQYF
NA TRBJ1-6 TRBV19 TRBD1 TGTGCCACCCAACAGGGGCTTAATTCACCCCTCCACTTT CATQQGLNSPLHF
NA TRBJ1-6 TRBV5-4 TRBD1 TGTGCCAGCAGCGTCGACAGGGGTAATTCACCCCTCCACTTT CASSVDRGNSPLHF
NA TRBJ1-5 TRBV19 TRBD1 TGTGCCAGTAGTATAGGACAGGGTTATCAGCCCCAGCATTTT CASSIGQGYQPQHF
NA TRBJ2-1 TRBV7-9 NA TGTGCCAGCAGCTTTCGGCAGGGGTTAGATGAGCAGTTCTTC CASSFRQGLDEQFF
NA TRBJ1-1 TRBV2 TRBD1 TGTGCCAGTATACAGGGGGCTGGAGGCAAAGCTTTCTTT CASIQGAGGKAFF
NA TRBJ1-2 TRBV9 NA TGTGCCAGCAGCGTAGATGGTTTCGGGGGAGTCAACTATGGCTACACCTTC CASSVDGFGGVNYGYTF
NA TRBJ2-7 TRBV4-2 TRBD1 TGTGCCAGCAGCCCTCGGACAGGGAGCTCCTACGAGCAGTACTTC CASSPRTGSSYEQYF
NA TRBJ1-2 TRBV5-8 TRBD1 TGTGCCAGCAACCACAGGGGGCCCCGTGGCTACACCTTC CASNHRGPRGYTF
once TRBJ1-5 TRBV7-8 NA TGTGCCAGCAGCTTAGCGAGTGGAGGGTTAGGTCAGCCCCAGCATTTT CASSLASGGLGQPQHF
NA TRBJ1-2 TRBV28 NA TGTGCCAGCAGTTTTGTGGAGGGAGCGTATGGCTACACCTTC CASSFVEGAYGYTF
NA TRBJ1-1 TRBV15 TRBD1 TGTGCCACCAGCAGAGATCCTACCTACGGACAGGCCCTTGAAGCTTTCTTT CATSRDPTYGQALEAFF
NA TRBJ2-3 TRBV7-3 NA TGTGCCAGCAGCTTAACGCCGACTGTCCCAGATACGCAGTATTTT CASSLTPTVPDTQYF
NA TRBJ2-3 TRBV2 TRBD2 TGTGCCAGCAGTGAACGGCGGGGGGGAGCTTTGGCAGATACGCAGTATTTT CASSERRGGALADTQYF
NA TRBJ2-7 TRBV5-1 TRBD1 TGCGTCCCCAGCAGTATATCGGACAGGGCCTACTTTTCGAACGAGCAGTACTTC CVPSSISDRAYFSNEQYF
NA TRBJ1-2 TRBV10-3 NA TGTGCCATCAGTGGAGGGGGGGATGGCTACACCTTC CAISGGGDGYTF
NA TRBJ2-5 TRBV28 NA TGTGCCAGCAGGGTAGATGTGGGGCGAGTGAAGACCCAGTACTTC CASRVDVGRVKTQYF
NA TRBJ1-5 TRBV7-9 NA TGTGCCAGCAGCTTTGCACAGTTCAATCAGCCCCAGCATTTT CASSFAQFNQPQHF
NA TRBJ2-1 TRBV15 NA TGTGCCACCAGCAGAGATTCCCAAACCTACAATGAGCAGTTCTTC CATSRDSQTYNEQFF
NA TRBJ2-7 TRBV5-8 NA TGTGCCAGCAGCCTCGGACTTGGGATGTACGAGCAGTACTTC CASSLGLGMYEQYF
few TRBJ2-7 TRBV30 NA TGTGCCTGGAGTGGCATGACTTACGAGCAGTACTTC CAWSGMTYEQYF
NA TRBJ1-2 TRBV30 NA TGTGCCTGGAGTGTACTGGTTCAGCCTCTAGATGGCTACACCTTC CAWSVLVQPLDGYTF
NA TRBJ2-3 TRBV11-2 NA TGTGCCAGCAGCTTACGGGCGGGATTTAGCACAGATACGCAGTATTTT CASSLRAGFSTDTQYF
once TRBJ2-3 TRBV4-1 TRBD2 TGCGCCAGCCGGATGGGCCTCCCGGGAGGGCCTTATGGTTTGACAGATACGCAGTATTTT CASRMGLPGGPYGLTDTQYF